Below, 13 T cell receptor beta chains from the same sample are listed, as sequenced in a study of T cell responses to AZD1222 COVID-19 vaccine. TCRdb's copy holds only in-frame clones and misses some; the assay was immunoSEQ multiplex PCR. The data hold about 140,000 clones, with more than 80% observed a single time. The sample in question was peripheral blood, obtained 28 days after the second dose of the MenACWY control vaccine. All receptors come from an adult who received the MenACWY meningococcal vaccine as a control.

The rearrangement links TRBV15 to TRBJ1-2; TRBD1 agrees at 7 bases. The CDR3 consists of 15 residues. Germline CDR1 is LNHNV and CDR2 is YYDKDF (reference sequence). V gave up 0 bases and J gave up 3 bases; unmatched junction bases: 4. CDR3 sequence: CATSRDGQADYGYTF. Here the CDR3 DNA reads TGTGCCACCAGCAGAGACGGACAGGCGGACTATGGCTACACCTTC.

Turning to this clone: In the same sample, other DNA sequences code for this CDR3. The V and J genes are TRBV5-1 and TRBJ2-5, with D possibly TRBD1 on 5 matching bases. The CDR3 runs to 14 residues. V lost 0 bases, J lost 5 bases, and 11 bases lay in between. Germline CDR1 is SGHRS and CDR2 is YFSETQ. CDR3 sequence reads: CASSLAQGRETQYF. For the CDR3, the DNA is TGCGCCAGCAGCTTGGCCCAGGGCAGGGAGACCCAGTACTTC. Full variable domain (missing parts from reference TRBV5-1 and TRBJ2-5): KAGVTQTPRYLIKTRGQQVTLSCSPISGHRSVSWYQQTPGQGLQFLFEYFSETQRNKGNFPGRFSGRQFSNSRSEMNVSTLELGDSALYLCASSLAQGRETQYFGPGTRLLVL.

The CDR3 bases are TGCAGCGTTGAAGGCCATGTGGACAGGGGTTCAGCTTTCTTT. Translation: CSVEGHVDRGSAFF. The chain combines TRBV29-1 with TRBJ1-1; 9 bases fit TRBD1. CDR3 length equals 14 residues. Per the germline V gene, CDR1 is SQVTM and CDR2 is ANQGSEA. With 1 base clipped from V and 10 bases from J, the junction kept 10 bases outside the gene matches. Combining the CDR3 with reference TRBV29-1 and TRBJ1-1 gives the whole variable domain SAVISQKPSRDICQRGTSLTIQCQVDSQVTMMFWYRQQPGQSLTLIATANQGSEATYESGFVIDKFPISRPNLTFSTLTVSNMSPEDSSIYLCSVEGHVDRGSAFFGQGTRLTVV.

The V and J genes are TRBV5-4 and TRBJ1-2, with D perhaps TRBD1 (6 bases). Germline assignment: CDR1 SGHNT and CDR2 YYREEE (reference sequence). Trimming removed 0 bases at V and 5 bases at J, with 11 bases between. This CDR3 spans 14 amino acids. Here the CDR3 DNA reads TGTGCCAGCAGCTTGGGACAGGATGGTTATGGCTACACCTTC. Encoded protein: CASSLGQDGYGYTF.

The chain uses TRBV7-8 and TRBJ1-6; D gene uncertain. Germline loops: CDR1 SGHVS, CDR2 FQNEAQ. V was cut by 4 bases and J by 8 bases, with 15 bases left in between. This CDR3 is 15 amino acids long. DNA for the CDR3: TGTGCCAGCAGCTGGGCAGTGGCAGAAGATTCACCCCTCCACTTT. As protein: CASSWAVAEDSPLHF.

This clone has only a few counts. V gene TRBV30 combines with J gene TRBJ1-4, with D possibly being TRBD1 (5 bases). The germline V gene encodes CDR1 GTSNPN and CDR2 SVGIG (reference sequence). The V and J ends lost 3 bases and 7 bases respectively, with 18 bases between them. This CDR3 contains 15 residues. CDR3 coding DNA: TGTGCCTGGAGGACCAGAGGGGTAGTAAGTGAAAAACTGTTTTTT. Translation gives CAWRTRGVVSEKLFF.

This chain uses TRBV28 with TRBJ2-7; the D gene could be TRBD1 or TRBD2 (5 bases each). The CDR3 totals 14 residues. V was shortened by 8 bases and J by 2 bases, with 16 bases between the two germline ends. The germline V gene encodes CDR1 MDHEN and CDR2 SYDVKM. Here the CDR3 DNA reads TGTGCCAGCGGCCGGGGCGGGCAGGCCTACGAGCAGTACTTC. Translation gives CASGRGGQAYEQYF. Looking up the rest from reference TRBV28 and TRBJ2-7 gives the full variable domain: DVKVTQSSRYLVKRTGEKVFLECVQDMDHENMFWYRQDPGLGLRLIYFSYDVKMKEKGDIPEGYSVSREKKERFSLILESASTNQTSMYLCASGRGGQAYEQYFGPGTRLTVT.

The chain is built from TRBV30 and TRBJ1-1, with a weak D call TRBD1 (6 bases). V lost 4 bases and J lost 3, with 21 bases in between. Looked up from germline, CDR1 is GTSNPN and CDR2 is SVGIG (reference sequence). The CDR3 consists of 16 residues. This CDR3 is CAWTPGGASSYTEAFF. In nucleotides, the CDR3 is TGTGCCTGGACGCCGGGGGGGGCATCCTCGTACACTGAAGCTTTCTTT.

The J gene is TRBJ2-3, the V gene TRBV5-1; 8 bases line up with TRBD1. Germline V CDR1 and CDR2: SGHRS, YFSETQ. The CDR3 has 15 amino acids. The trim removed 4 bases at V and 2 bases at J, leaving 6 bases unmatched. CDR3 sequence reads: CASSMGQEYTDTQYF. The CDR3 DNA follows: TGCGCCAGCAGCATGGGACAGGAGTACACAGATACGCAGTATTTT.

The rearrangement links TRBV5-6 to TRBJ2-7; 9 bases map to TRBD1. The ends lost 7 bases at V and 5 bases at J; junction bases unmatched: 4. The CDR3 is 12 residues long. Per germline, CDR1 SGHDT and CDR2 YYEEEE. In DNA, the CDR3 is TGTGCCAGCGCGGACAGGGGCCACGAGCAGTACTTC. This gives the protein CASADRGHEQYF.

The chain links TRBV7-2 to TRBJ2-7; tentatively, D is TRBD2 (7 bases). Trimming removed 3 bases from V and 3 bases from J, with 21 bases in between. The germline gives CDR1 SGHTA, CDR2 FQGNSA. This CDR3 spans 17 amino acids. The CDR3 nucleotides read TGTGCCAGCAGCTTCCGAGGTGGGGGGGGCCAAGTCTACGAGCAGTACTTC. Translating gives CASSFRGGGGQVYEQYF.

This chain links TRBV6-6 with TRBJ1-5; a weak D match, TRBD1 (6 bases). This CDR3 is built from 14 residues. Germline loops: CDR1 MNHNY, CDR2 SVGAGI (reference sequence). V was pared by 6 bases and J by 4 bases, with 13 bases between. This CDR3 reads CASSTGQKNQPQHF. The CDR3, as DNA: TGTGCCAGCAGCACAGGACAGAAAAATCAGCCCCAGCATTTT.

The chain recombines TRBV7-2 with TRBJ2-3; 7 bases agree with TRBD1. The CDR3 is 16 residues long. In germline, CDR1 is SGHTA, CDR2 FQGNSA. The V and J ends lost 2 bases and 4 bases, in that order; junction bases with no gene match: 9. DNA of the CDR3: TGTGCCAGCAGCTTACCCACCGGGACAGAATCAGATACGCAGTATTTT. Translating gives CASSLPTGTESDTQYF.